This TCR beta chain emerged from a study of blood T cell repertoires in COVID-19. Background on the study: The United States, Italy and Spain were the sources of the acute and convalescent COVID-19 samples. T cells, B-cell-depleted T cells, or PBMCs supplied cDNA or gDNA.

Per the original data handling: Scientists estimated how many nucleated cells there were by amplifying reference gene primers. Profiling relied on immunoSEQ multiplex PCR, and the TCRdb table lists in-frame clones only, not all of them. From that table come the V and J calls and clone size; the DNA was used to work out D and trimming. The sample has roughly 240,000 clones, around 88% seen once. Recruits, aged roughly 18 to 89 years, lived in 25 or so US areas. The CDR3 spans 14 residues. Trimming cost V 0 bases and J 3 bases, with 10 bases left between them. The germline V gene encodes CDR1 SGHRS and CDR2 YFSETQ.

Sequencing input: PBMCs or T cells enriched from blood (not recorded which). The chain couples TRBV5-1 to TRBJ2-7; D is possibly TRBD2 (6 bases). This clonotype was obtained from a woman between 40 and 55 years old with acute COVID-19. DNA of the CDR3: TGCGCCAGCAGCTTGGAAGCTAGCGACTACGAGCAGTACTTC. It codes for CASSLEASDYEQYF. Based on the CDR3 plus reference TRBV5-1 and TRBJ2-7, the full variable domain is KAGVTQTPRYLIKTRGQQVTLSCSPISGHRSVSWYQQTPGQGLQFLFEYFSETQRNKGNFPGRFSGRQFSNSRSEMNVSTLELGDSALYLCASSLEASDYEQYFGPGTRLTVT.